The rows below give T cell receptor beta chains drawn from one sample of a study of shared clonotypes between healthy human individuals. The repertoire was sequenced with immunoSEQ multiplex PCR; TCRdb's copy has only in-frame clones and lacks some. The sample gives about 500,000 clones, roughly three quarters of which show up once; 12% is in the top ten. What was sequenced was PBMCs. Every receptor here comes from a woman aged 40 to 49 in good health. Some clones in this sample may be carry-over from other donors' samples. The CDR3 runs from the conserved cysteine through the conserved F or W. The D gene is left open where the match is weak. Only part of the rows carry a size: once, few, many, or a class if the clone is expanded.

abundance	v_gene	j_gene	d_gene	len	CDR3nt	CDR3aa
NA	TRBV4-2	TRBJ2-1	NA	15	TGTGCCAGCAGCCAAGTGGTAGGGGATCGGGATGAGCAGTTCTTC	CASSQVVGDRDEQFF
NA	TRBV5-1	TRBJ2-5	NA	14	TGCGCCAGCAGCTTGGATCAGGGACGAGAGACCCAGTACTTC	CASSLDQGRETQYF
few	TRBV15	TRBJ2-2	NA	13	TGTGCCACCAGCCCAGCAGAGACCGGGGAGCTGTTTTTT	CATSPAETGELFF
NA	TRBV6-4	TRBJ1-5	NA	14	TGTGCCTGTGTACCGGGATGCAGAAATCAGCCCCAGCATTTT	CACVPGCRNQPQHF
once	TRBV27	TRBJ2-5	NA	14	TGTGCCAGCAGTTTATCTGGGCAGGGCGGGACCCAGTACTTC	CASSLSGQGGTQYF
NA	TRBV28	TRBJ1-5	NA	14	TGTGCCAGCAGTTTGCTGGGGGGCAATCAGCCCCAGCATTTT	CASSLLGGNQPQHF
NA	TRBV5-1	TRBJ2-1	TRBD2	14	TGCGCCAGCAGCTTCGGACTAGCGGGAAATGAGCAGTTCTTC	CASSFGLAGNEQFF
NA	TRBV21-1	TRBJ1-1	NA	14	TGTGCCAGCACCCTCGGAGGGGCGGGAACTGAAGCTTTCTTT	CASTLGGAGTEAFF
NA	TRBV5-1	TRBJ2-1	NA	14	TGCGCCAGCCATTCTCAGGCCGGATACAATGAGCAGTTCTTC	CASHSQAGYNEQFF
few	TRBV10-3	TRBJ1-2	NA	15	TGTGCCATCAGTGGGGGACACCGAGCTAACTATGGCTACACCTTC	CAISGGHRANYGYTF
NA	TRBV2	TRBJ2-3	NA	14	TGTGCCAGCAGTGTCCAGGCAAGCACAGATACGCAGTATTTT	CASSVQASTDTQYF
NA	TRBV6-6	TRBJ2-3	NA	14	TGTGCCAGCAGACCTGGCCAGGGCACAGATACGCAGTATTTT	CASRPGQGTDTQYF
once	TRBV7-6	TRBJ1-2	NA	15	TGTGCCAGCAGCTTAGCAGACAGGTTTGGCTATGGCTACACCTTC	CASSLADRFGYGYTF
NA	TRBV4-2	TRBJ1-3	NA	18	TGTGCCAGCAGCCAAGAGGTAGATGGCAGGGTCTATGGAAACACCATATATTTT	CASSQEVDGRVYGNTIYF
NA	TRBV30	TRBJ2-5	TRBD1	14	TGTGCCTCAGCGACAGGGATCCTCCAAGAGACCCAGTACTTC	CASATGILQETQYF
NA	TRBV10-2	TRBJ2-7	TRBD2	15	TGCGCCAGCACGAGGTCCGGGACTAGCGGGGACGAGCAGTACTTC	CASTRSGTSGDEQYF
NA	TRBV27	TRBJ1-5	NA	12	TGTGCCAGCAGCCAATGGGGGCAGCCCCAGCATTTT	CASSQWGQPQHF
NA	TRBV11-3	TRBJ2-2	NA	12	TGTGCCAGCAATGGGAACACCGGGGAGCTGTTTTTT	CASNGNTGELFF
NA	TRBV10-3	TRBJ2-1	TRBD2	16	TGTGCCATCAGTGAAATGGGGCGGGAGGGCGTCAATGAGCAGTTCTTC	CAISEMGREGVNEQFF